Below are 23 T cell receptor beta chains sequenced from a single sample in a study of blood T cell repertoires in COVID-19. TCRdb keeps only in-frame clones here, not all; method: immunoSEQ multiplex PCR. The table records 26,000 or so clones, roughly 85% of them present only once. Sequencing used peripheral blood. The origin of the receptors is a human donor in a cohort sampled during active COVID-19.

The chain carries TRBV7-9 and TRBJ2-7; TRBD2 matches 8 bases. Germline V lookup: CDR1 SEHNR, CDR2 FQNEAQ (reference sequence). This CDR3 contains 16 residues. The V segment lost 5 bases and the J segment 4 bases; nucleotides outside the gene matches: 13. The CDR3 spells CASSPGGAGVFYEQYF. CDR3 nucleotides: TGTGCCAGCAGCCCCGGGGGAGCGGGAGTATTTTACGAGCAGTACTTC.

As regards this clone: Other DNA sequences in the same sample also yield this CDR3. J is TRBJ2-3 and V is TRBV5-1; possible D gene TRBD2, 6 bases. V was shortened by 0 bases and J by 2 bases, with 10 bases between the two germline ends. Germline values: CDR1 SGHRS, CDR2 YFSETQ. The CDR3 totals 15 residues. For the CDR3, the DNA is TGCGCCAGCAGCTTGGGCGGGGATTCCACAGATACGCAGTATTTT. Its protein is CASSLGGDSTDTQYF.

V is TRBV11-2 and J is TRBJ1-5, with D uncertain. Germline V gene sequence: CDR1 SGHAT, CDR2 FQNNGV. Trimming cost V 4 bases and J 4 bases, with 5 bases left between them. The CDR3 is made up of 12 amino acids. In nucleotides, the CDR3 is TGTGCCAGCAGCTCCGTTAATCAGCCCCAGCATTTT. Its translation: CASSSVNQPQHF.

The chain carries TRBV9 and TRBJ1-2; a possible D gene is TRBD1 (5 bases). Trimming took off 0 bases at V and 4 bases at J, with 10 bases between the two ends. Germline CDR1 is SGDLS and CDR2 is YYNGEE. The CDR3 sequence is 14 residues long. CDR3 residues: CASSVEQAPYGYTF. In DNA form, the CDR3 reads TGTGCCAGCAGCGTAGAACAGGCACCCTATGGCTACACCTTC.

This clone turned up a few times. The chain joins TRBV27 to TRBJ1-2, with 9 bases matching TRBD1. The CDR3 extends over 16 amino acids. Per the germline V gene, CDR1 is MNHEY and CDR2 is SMNVEV (reference sequence). The J segment lost 6 bases and the V segment lost 7 bases, leaving 15 bases of the junction unmatched. The CDR3 region has the DNA TGTGCCAGCACCCAACGGAGACCGGACAGGGGAGATGGCTACACCTTC. Its protein is CASTQRRPDRGDGYTF.

The chain recombines TRBV11-2 with TRBJ2-5; D is unclear. The CDR3 is made up of 13 amino acids. Trimming left V 4 bases short and J 4 bases short, with 10 bases between. In germline, CDR1 is SGHAT, CDR2 FQNNGV. In nucleotides, the CDR3 is TGTGCCAGCAGCTATAACTTGGTAGAGACCCAGTACTTC. The encoded protein is CASSYNLVETQYF.

This chain links TRBV4-1 with TRBJ2-7; 7 bases are a match to TRBD2. Germline V gives CDR1 MGHRA, CDR2 YSYEKL. The CDR3 is 16 amino acids. Trimming took 1 base from V and 3 from J; bases not matched to a gene: 9. The CDR3 protein is CASSQGRSGVLYEQYF. In nucleotides, the CDR3 is TGCGCCAGCAGCCAAGGTCGGAGCGGGGTCCTCTACGAGCAGTACTTC.

The genes are TRBV20-1 and TRBJ2-7; TRBD1 aligns across 10 bases. Germline V gene data show CDR1 as DFQATT and CDR2 as SNEGSKA (reference sequence). The CDR3 runs to 13 residues. Unmatched junction bases numbered 4, after V lost 3 bases and J lost 5 bases. The DNA for the CDR3 is TGCAGTGCTAGTCCCGGGACAGGGGACGAGCAGTACTTC. It codes for CSASPGTGDEQYF.

The chain has TRBV5-4 and TRBJ1-5; possible D gene TRBD1, 5 bases. Germline CDR1 SGHNT, CDR2 YYREEE (reference sequence). The CDR3 sequence is 14 residues long. Trimming pared 0 bases from V and 4 bases from J, leaving 8 bases between. The CDR3 DNA reads as TGTGCCAGCAGCTTGGGGGGCGAGAATCAGCCCCAGCATTTT. It codes for CASSLGGENQPQHF. The entire variable domain, with the rest obtained from reference TRBV5-4 and TRBJ1-5, is as follows: ETGVTQSPTHLIKTRGQQVTLRCSSQSGHNTVSWYQQALGQGPQFIFQYYREEENGRGNFPPRFSGLQFPNYSSELNVNALELDDSALYLCASSLGGENQPQHFGDGTRLSIL.

The V and J genes are TRBV3-1 (or the pseudogene TRBV3-2) and TRBJ2-1; D possibly corresponds to TRBD2 (5 bases). Per germline, CDR1 LGHDT and CDR2 YNNKEL (reference sequence). This CDR3 comprises 10 residues. The germline V and J ends were trimmed by 8 bases and 9 bases, with 8 bases remaining between them. DNA of the CDR3: TGTGCCAGCGGACGGGGTGAGCAGTTCTTC. It codes for CASGRGEQFF.

This sequence joins TRBV7-2 and TRBJ2-1; 15 nucleotides match TRBD2. Germline V CDR1 and CDR2: SGHTA, FQGNSA. V gave up 5 bases and J gave up 5 bases; unmatched junction bases: 13. This CDR3 region has 19 residues. The CDR3 protein is CASSAGLGLAGGRHNEQFF. CDR3 in DNA: TGTGCCAGCAGCGCAGGATTAGGACTAGCGGGAGGGCGTCACAATGAGCAGTTCTTC.

J is TRBJ2-1 and V is TRBV5-1; TRBD2 agrees at 11 bases. Germline-derived CDR1 and CDR2 are SGHRS and YFSETQ. This CDR3 is built from 18 residues. Germline trimming cut 0 bases from V and 8 bases from J; bases unmatched to any gene: 13. The CDR3 loop reads CASSLGGSSGGLSDEQFF. CDR3 in DNA: TGCGCCAGCAGCTTGGGTGGGTCTAGCGGGGGGCTTTCGGATGAGCAGTTCTTC.

The rearrangement links TRBV9 to TRBJ2-3; D gene uncertain. Germline-derived CDR1 and CDR2 are SGDLS and YYNGEE. Trimming took off 3 bases at V and 4 bases at J, with 9 bases between the two ends. The CDR3 sequence is 13 residues long. CDR3 region: CASSAQTADTQYF. CDR3 DNA sequence: TGTGCCAGCAGCGCTCAGACTGCAGATACGCAGTATTTT.

This sequence joins TRBV19 and TRBJ2-1, with 12 bases matching TRBD2. Germline V gene lookup returns CDR1 LNHDA and CDR2 SQIVND (reference sequence). The V segment lost 8 bases and the J segment 0 bases; nucleotides outside the gene matches: 8. The CDR3 spans 17 residues. CDR3 in amino acids: CASQSTSGGSSYNEQFF. The CDR3 DNA reads as TGTGCCAGTCAGTCGACTAGCGGGGGAAGCTCCTACAATGAGCAGTTCTTC.

This clone occurred a few times. The V gene is TRBV5-4, the J gene TRBJ2-5; D call uncertain. Deletions cut 4 bases from V and 5 bases from J, with 18 bases between. This CDR3 is built from 15 residues. The germline CDR1 and CDR2 sequences are SGHNT and YYREEE (reference sequence). This CDR3 is CASSPYSAVSETQYF. The CDR3 nucleotides read TGTGCCAGCAGCCCCTACTCGGCGGTGTCGGAGACCCAGTACTTC. Based on the CDR3 plus reference TRBV5-4 and TRBJ2-5, the full variable domain is ETGVTQSPTHLIKTRGQQVTLRCSSQSGHNTVSWYQQALGQGPQFIFQYYREEENGRGNFPPRFSGLQFPNYSSELNVNALELDDSALYLCASSPYSAVSETQYFGPGTRLLVL.

The chain uses TRBV6-6 and TRBJ1-1; 10 bases line up with TRBD1. The CDR3 is made up of 16 amino acids. Losses at the gene ends were 5 bases for V and 2 bases for J; bases not matched to a gene: 8. Germline V gives CDR1 MNHNY, CDR2 SVGAGI (reference sequence). CDR3 coding DNA: TGTGCCAGCAGTCCGGGGACAGGGGCGGTCAACACTGAAGCTTTCTTT. This encodes CASSPGTGAVNTEAFF.

The gene calls are TRBV10-2 and TRBJ2-2; 8 positions match TRBD1. V lost 8 bases, J lost 5 bases, and 4 bases stayed unmatched. CDR3 length: 13 residues. Germline V gene data show CDR1 as WSHSY and CDR2 as SAAADI. Here the CDR3 DNA reads TGCGCCAGCCAGGGGGCGCGGACCGGGGAGCTGTTTTTT. Translation: CASQGARTGELFF.

The V gene is TRBV5-1, the J gene TRBJ1-5; D gene unclear. CDR3 length: 13 amino acids. V was shortened by 0 bases and J by 4 bases, with 5 bases between the two germline ends. The germline V gene encodes CDR1 SGHRS and CDR2 YFSETQ. CDR3 DNA sequence: TGCGCCAGCAGCTTGGACAGTAATCAGCCCCAGCATTTT. Translated, it gives CASSLDSNQPQHF.

This rearrangement joins TRBV10-1 to TRBJ2-1, with D perhaps TRBD2 (6 bases). The CDR3 runs 13 residues. Looked up from germline, CDR1 is WNHNN and CDR2 is SYGVQD (reference sequence). Trimming cost V 6 bases and J 15 bases, with 21 bases left between them. Here the CDR3 reads CASSPNRDSVLFF. The CDR3 coding sequence is TGCGCCAGCAGCCCTAACCGGGACTCGGTTTTGTTCTTC.

This sequence joins TRBV11-2 and TRBJ2-7; 7 bases agree with TRBD1. Germline V gene sequence: CDR1 SGHAT, CDR2 FQNNGV. The CDR3 loop spans 13 amino acids. The ends lost 7 bases at V and 2 bases at J; junction bases unmatched: 5. CDR3 sequence: CASTPGQTYEQYF. CDR3 nucleotides: TGTGCCAGCACCCCGGGACAGACCTACGAGCAGTACTTC.

The chain couples TRBV7-2 to TRBJ1-1, with 9 bases fitting TRBD1. V was clipped by 6 bases and J by 3 bases; unmatched bases: 5. The CDR3 runs 14 residues. Germline V CDR1 and CDR2: SGHTA, FQGNSA. The CDR3 region is CASSLQGADTEAFF. CDR3 in DNA: TGTGCCAGCAGTCTACAGGGGGCGGACACTGAAGCTTTCTTT.

V and J are TRBV27 and TRBJ2-1; D might be TRBD1 (6 bases). CDR3 length: 15 residues. CDR1 is MNHEY and CDR2 is SMNVEV in the germline V gene (reference sequence). Trimming pared 7 bases from V and 9 bases from J, leaving 22 bases between. CDR3 sequence (DNA): TGTGCCAGCAAAAGGGAGCGGTATATAGGGGGTGAGCAGTTCTTC. Protein sequence: CASKRERYIGGEQFF.

V gene TRBV5-1 combines with J gene TRBJ2-2; maybe TRBD1 (7 bases). V was pared by 6 bases and J by 4 bases, with 13 bases between. CDR3 size: 14 residues. CDR1 is SGHRS and CDR2 is YFSETQ in the germline V gene. The CDR3 bases are TGCGCCAGCACTTACCAGGGGGGCACCGGGGAGCTGTTTTTT. Protein sequence: CASTYQGGTGELFF. Combining the CDR3 with reference TRBV5-1 and TRBJ2-2 gives the whole variable domain KAGVTQTPRYLIKTRGQQVTLSCSPISGHRSVSWYQQTPGQGLQFLFEYFSETQRNKGNFPGRFSGRQFSNSRSEMNVSTLELGDSALYLCASTYQGGTGELFFGEGSRLTVL.